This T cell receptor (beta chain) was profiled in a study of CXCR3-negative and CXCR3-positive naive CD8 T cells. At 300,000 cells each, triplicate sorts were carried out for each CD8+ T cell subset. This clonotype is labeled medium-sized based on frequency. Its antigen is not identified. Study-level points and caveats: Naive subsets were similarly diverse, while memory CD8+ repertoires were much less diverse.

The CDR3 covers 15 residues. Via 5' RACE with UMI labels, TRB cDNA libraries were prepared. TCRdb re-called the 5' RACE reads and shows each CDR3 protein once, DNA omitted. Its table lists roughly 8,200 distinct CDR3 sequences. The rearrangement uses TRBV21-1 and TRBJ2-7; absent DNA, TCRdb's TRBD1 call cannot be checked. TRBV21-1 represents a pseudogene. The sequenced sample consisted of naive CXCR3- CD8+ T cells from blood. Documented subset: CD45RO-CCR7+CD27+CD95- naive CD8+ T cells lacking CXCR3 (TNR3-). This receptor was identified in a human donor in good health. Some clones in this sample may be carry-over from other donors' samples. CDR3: CASSKRDRASHEQYF.